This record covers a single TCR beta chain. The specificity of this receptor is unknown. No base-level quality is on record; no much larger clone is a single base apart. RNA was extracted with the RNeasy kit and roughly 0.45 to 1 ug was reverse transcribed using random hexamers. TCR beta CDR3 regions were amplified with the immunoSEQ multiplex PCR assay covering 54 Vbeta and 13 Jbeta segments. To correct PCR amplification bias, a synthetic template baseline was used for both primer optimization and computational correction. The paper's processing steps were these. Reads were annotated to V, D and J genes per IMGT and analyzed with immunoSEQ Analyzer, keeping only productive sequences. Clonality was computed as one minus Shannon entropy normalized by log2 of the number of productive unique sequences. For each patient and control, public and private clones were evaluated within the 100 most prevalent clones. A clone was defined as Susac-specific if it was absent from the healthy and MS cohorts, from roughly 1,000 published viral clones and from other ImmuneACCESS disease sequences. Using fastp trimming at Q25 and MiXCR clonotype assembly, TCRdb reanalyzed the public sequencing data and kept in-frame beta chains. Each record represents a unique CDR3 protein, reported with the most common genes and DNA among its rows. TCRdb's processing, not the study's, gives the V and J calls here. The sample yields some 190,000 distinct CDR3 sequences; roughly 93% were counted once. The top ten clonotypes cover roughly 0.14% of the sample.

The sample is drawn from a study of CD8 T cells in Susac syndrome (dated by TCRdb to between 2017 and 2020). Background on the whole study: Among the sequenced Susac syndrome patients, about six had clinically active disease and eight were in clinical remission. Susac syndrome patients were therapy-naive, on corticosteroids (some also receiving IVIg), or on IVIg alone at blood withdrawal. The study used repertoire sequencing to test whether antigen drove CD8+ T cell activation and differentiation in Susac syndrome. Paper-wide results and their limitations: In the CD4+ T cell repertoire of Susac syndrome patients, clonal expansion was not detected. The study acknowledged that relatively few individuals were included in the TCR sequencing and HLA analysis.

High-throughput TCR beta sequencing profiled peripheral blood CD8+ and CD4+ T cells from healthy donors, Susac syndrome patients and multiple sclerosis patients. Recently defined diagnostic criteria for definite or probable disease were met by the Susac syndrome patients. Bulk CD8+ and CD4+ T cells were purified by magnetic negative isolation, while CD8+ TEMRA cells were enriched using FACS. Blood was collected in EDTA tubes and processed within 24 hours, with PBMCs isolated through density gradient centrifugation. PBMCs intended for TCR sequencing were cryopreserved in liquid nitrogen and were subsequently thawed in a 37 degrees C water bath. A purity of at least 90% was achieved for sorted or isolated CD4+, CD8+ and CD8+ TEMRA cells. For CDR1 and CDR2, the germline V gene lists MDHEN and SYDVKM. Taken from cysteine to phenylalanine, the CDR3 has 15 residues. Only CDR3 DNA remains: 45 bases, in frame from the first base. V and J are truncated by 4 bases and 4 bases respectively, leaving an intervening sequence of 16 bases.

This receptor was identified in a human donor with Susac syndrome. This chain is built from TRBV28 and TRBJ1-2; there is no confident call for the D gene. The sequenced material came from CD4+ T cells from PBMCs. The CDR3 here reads CASSSPRGSSYGYTF. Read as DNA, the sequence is TGTGCCAGCAGTTCCCCCCGGGGATCGTCCTATGGCTACACCTTC.